The subject of this entry is one TCR beta chain. Its cognate antigen has yet to be identified. No per-base quality is available; no much larger clone lies one base away. The data originate from a study of T-cell reconstitution after alpha-beta-depleted transplantation in children (dated by TCRdb to about 2016). With respect to the entire study: The study quantitatively tracked T-cell immune reconstitution after TCRalphabeta/CD19-depleted allogeneic hematopoietic cell transplantation in children using TCR repertoire profiling. What the research found in general, with its limitations: The high TCRbeta diversity at day 60 in some patients was ascribed to recipient T cells and intrathymic progenitors that had survived conditioning. Over the following months the frequencies of hyperexpanded clones went down, and after one year T-cell counts and TCRbeta diversity were mostly credited to newly produced T cells. The apparently early alphabetaT-cell count recovery about two months after transplant was reportedly dependent on only several hundred rapidly expanded clones derived from non-depleted graft cells.

The sample's treatment or condition label is to be understood as: allogeneic hematopoietic cell transplantation with graft depleted of TCRalphabeta T cells and CD19 B cells. TCRalphabeta/CD19-depleted allogeneic hematopoietic cell grafts were given to the transplant recipients, all of whom were children. Libraries came from PCR. Instrument on record: Illumina HiSeq 2500. TCR library preparation used molecular barcoding, with unique molecular identifiers applied to normalize quantification of the TCRbeta repertoire. In-frame beta chains were kept once TCRdb had trimmed the public reads at Q25 with fastp and called clones with MiXCR. Every CDR3 protein is listed once, alongside the most common genes and DNA of its rows. For this sample the table gives about 600,000 distinct CDR3 sequences, of which 20% to 25% were detected only once. The ten largest make up less than 15% of the sample. Sequenced material: PBMCs, mostly from graft donor cells, taken 360 days after TCRalphabeta/CD19-depleted stem cell transplant. The receptor was derived from a boy in the first two years of life who had a stem cell transplant for acute myeloid leukemia, so the T cells may come from the graft donor.

The DNA sequence is given as TGTGCCAGCAGCATCTGGGGACATACGACCTATGGCTACACCTTC. This is translated as CASSIWGHTTYGYTF. Recombination connected TRBV5-8 to TRBJ1-2, and the D gene may be TRBD1, 6 bases matching. CDR1 and CDR2 (SGHTS, YDEGEE) derive from the germline V gene. The cysteine opens and the phenylalanine closes a CDR3 of 15 amino acids. CDR3 DNA is the only sequence kept; it has 45 bases, read in frame from the first base. V is reduced by 4 bases and J by 4 bases, leaving a spacing of 17 bases between them.